The next 3 T cell receptor beta chains were all read from a single sample in a study of T cell clonality in common variable immunodeficiency. Measured with immunoSEQ multiplex PCR; TCRdb has only the in-frame clones, and not every one. The sample shows 45,000 to 65,000 clones, none of them appearing just once. What was sequenced was peripheral blood mononuclear cells. These TCRs come from a person aged 18 to 70 in good health.

For this clone: The read ends 3 residues early relative to the CDR3; the germline J gene fills the gap. The V and J genes are TRBV2 and TRBJ2-2; 7 nucleotides match TRBD1. Germline loops: CDR1 SNHLY, CDR2 FYNNEI. The CDR3 is made up of 15 amino acids. The CDR3 sequence is CASFPDRAGANVLFF. Partial CDR3 DNA: TGTGCCAGCTTTCCCGACAGGGCTGGGGCCAACGTG.

This clone was observed many times. The CDR3 end falls 3 residues outside the read, so it is completed with the germline J gene. This rearrangement joins TRBV20-1 to TRBJ2-4; 9 nucleotides match TRBD1. The CDR3 is 11 residues long. The V gene's germline CDR1 is DFQATT and CDR2 SNEGSKA (reference sequence). CDR3 region: CSARRDRDQYF. The part of the CDR3 DNA that was read is TGCAGTGCTAGGCGGGACAGGGAT.

At least ten counts were recorded for this clone. The read gets to within 3 residues of the CDR3 end, and the germline J gene fills in the rest. This chain uses TRBV7-3 with TRBJ2-5, with no clear D. There are 15 residues in the CDR3. The V and J ends lost 0 bases and 3 bases respectively, with 11 bases between them. Germline loops: CDR1 SGHTA, CDR2 FQGTGA. Incomplete CDR3 DNA: TGTGCCAGCAGCTTAACAGGTAGAAGGGAAGAGACC. Translating gives CASSLTGRREET. The whole CDR3 reads CASSLTGRREETQYF.